This T cell receptor beta chain derives from a study of shared clonotypes between healthy human individuals. Findings of the study overall: Clonotype sharing across a few donors was observed for around 5% of naive CD4 clonotypes.

This clone appeared a single time. Its antigen is not known. Authors' data handling: In the immunoSEQ data, sequences were junction-only and lacked quality scores, so filtering differed. Data came from immunoSEQ multiplex PCR; TCRdb stores just in-frame clones and leaves some out. The V and J calls and the clone size are those of that table, but D and trimming were determined from the DNA. The table lists approximately 2,000,000 clones, around 92% of them singletons, with roughly 0.34% in the top ten. The CDR3 spans 14 residues. Germline CDR1 SEHNR, CDR2 FQNEAQ (reference sequence). The trim removed 5 bases at V and 2 bases at J, leaving 4 bases unmatched.

The rearrangement joins TRBV7-9 to TRBJ1-1; TRBD1 matches at 8 bases. This TCR was sampled from a man between 18 and 35 years old in good health. Some clones in this sample may be carry-over from other donors' samples. Sequenced sample: naive CD4+ T cells from PBMCs. Subset reported: CD45RA+ positively selected. In DNA form, the CDR3 reads TGTGCCAGCAGCCGGGGACAGGCTAACACTGAAGCTTTCTTT. It specifies CASSRGQANTEAFF.